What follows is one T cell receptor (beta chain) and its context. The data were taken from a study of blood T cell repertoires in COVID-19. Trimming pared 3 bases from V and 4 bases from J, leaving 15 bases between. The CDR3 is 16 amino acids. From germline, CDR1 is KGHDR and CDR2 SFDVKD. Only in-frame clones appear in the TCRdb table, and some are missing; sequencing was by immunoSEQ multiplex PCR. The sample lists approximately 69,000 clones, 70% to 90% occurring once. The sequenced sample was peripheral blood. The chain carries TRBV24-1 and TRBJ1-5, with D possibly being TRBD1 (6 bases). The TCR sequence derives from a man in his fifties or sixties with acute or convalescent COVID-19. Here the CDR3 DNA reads TGTGCCACCAGTGATCCCCGCAGGGGTGATAATCAGCCCCAGCATTTT. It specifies CATSDPRRGDNQPQHF.